The 2 T cell receptor beta chains reported below all come from one sample, sequenced in a study of Graves' ophthalmopathy and Graves' hyperthyroidism. Beta-chain TCR CDR3 regions were amplified from RNA transcripts. Second-round multiplex PCR followed a first-round RT-PCR using HTBI primers. MiXCR was run by TCRdb on the multiplex PCR reads, yielding one entry per CDR3 protein. The data show roughly 50,000 distinct CDR3 sequences, over 40% seen once. Material: peripheral blood. Source of these receptors: an adult man with Graves' ophthalmopathy.

As to this clonotype: A read error is possible here, since a much larger clone lies one base away. The chain has TRBV7-8 and TRBJ2-7, with D possibly matching TRBD1 (6 bases). CDR1 and CDR2 from the germline V gene are SGHVS and FQNEAQ. The CDR3 loop spans 15 amino acids. The CDR3 here is CTSSRSVDSPYEQYF. DNA of the CDR3: TGTACCAGCAGCCGCTCAGTGGACAGCCCCTACGAGCAGTACTTC. The full variable domain, completed using reference TRBV7-8 and TRBJ2-7, is GAGVSQSPRYKVAKRGQDVALRCDPISGHVSLFWYQQALGQGPEFLTYFQNEAQLDKSGLPSDRFFAERPEGSVSTLKIQRTQQEDSAVYLCTSSRSVDSPYEQYFGPGTRLTVT.

This clonotype was picked up a small number of times. The chain combines TRBV7-2 with TRBJ1-2; no clear D gene. Germline assignment: CDR1 SGHTA and CDR2 FQGNSA. CDR3 size: 14 residues. Trimming took 2 bases from V and 8 from J, leaving 15 bases between them. DNA of the CDR3: TGTGCCAGCAGCTTAAGTGAGGGAGCGGAAGGCTACACCTTC. The encoded protein is CASSLSEGAEGYTF.